This passage covers 4 T cell receptor beta chains from one sample sequenced in a study of Graves' ophthalmopathy and Graves' hyperthyroidism. Amplified material comprised TCR beta CDR3 regions derived from RNA transcripts. The first-round RT-PCR employed HTBI primers together with the Qiagen OneStep RT-PCR kit. A multiplex PCR was then performed as the second round. TCRdb analysed the multiplex PCR reads with MiXCR anew, one entry per CDR3 protein. The sample gives 40,000 or so distinct CDR3 sequences, about 50% of which show up once; approximately 25% is in the top ten. Sequenced sample: peripheral blood. These TCRs come from an adult woman with stable Graves' hyperthyroidism.

This clonotype was recorded many times. This rearrangement joins TRBV4-1 to TRBJ1-5; possibly TRBD1 for D (6 bases). The V gene lost 1 base and the J gene lost 7 bases, with 14 bases spanning the gap. CDR3 length equals 15 residues. Germline loops: CDR1 MGHRA, CDR2 YSYEKL. As DNA, the CDR3 is TGCGCCAGCAGCCAAGTCAGGGGAGAAGAGCAGCCCCAGCATTTT. Amino acid sequence: CASSQVRGEEQPQHF.

The rearrangement links TRBV6-6 to TRBJ2-7, with 11 bases matching TRBD2. The CDR3 totals 16 residues. The germline CDR1 and CDR2 sequences are MNHNY and SVGAGI (reference sequence). J gave up 0 bases and V 4 bases, and 5 bases lay outside the gene matches. The CDR3 sequence: CASSSTSGASSYEQYF. The CDR3 bases are TGTGCCAGCAGTTCGACTAGCGGGGCGAGCTCCTACGAGCAGTACTTC.

Only one count was recorded for this clonotype. A read error may produce the germline difference seen at one junction end. The CDR3 coding sequence is TGCGCCAGCAGCTCTCGGACTAGCGGGACCCAAGAGACCCAGTACTTT. Translating gives CASSSRTSGTQETQYF. The rearrangement links TRBV5-1 to TRBJ2-5; 12 nucleotides match TRBD2. CDR1 is SGHRS, CDR2 YFSETQ, per germline. CDR3 length: 16 residues.

The table lists this clonotype with many counts. This chain joins TRBV29-1 and TRBJ2-7; TRBD1 aligns across 7 bases. Germline V lookup: CDR1 SQVTM, CDR2 ANQGSEA. J gave up 3 bases and V 3 bases, and 5 bases lay outside the gene matches. The CDR3 runs 13 residues. The CDR3 spells CSVEGTAGYEQYF. CDR3 DNA: TGCAGCGTTGAGGGGACAGCCGGCTACGAGCAGTACTTC.